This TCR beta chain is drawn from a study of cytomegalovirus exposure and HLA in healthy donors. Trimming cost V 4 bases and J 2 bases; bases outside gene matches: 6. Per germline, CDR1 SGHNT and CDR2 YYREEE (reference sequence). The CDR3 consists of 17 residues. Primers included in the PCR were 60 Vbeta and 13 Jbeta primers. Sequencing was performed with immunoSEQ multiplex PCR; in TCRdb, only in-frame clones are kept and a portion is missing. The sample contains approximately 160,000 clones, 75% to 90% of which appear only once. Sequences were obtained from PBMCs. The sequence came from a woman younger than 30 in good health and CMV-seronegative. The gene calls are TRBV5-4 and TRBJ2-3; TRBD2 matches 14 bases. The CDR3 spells CASSTGLAGASTDTQYF. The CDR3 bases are TGTGCCAGCAGCACGGGACTAGCGGGGGCCTCCACAGATACGCAGTATTTT. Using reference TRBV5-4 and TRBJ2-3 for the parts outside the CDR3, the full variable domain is ETGVTQSPTHLIKTRGQQVTLRCSSQSGHNTVSWYQQALGQGPQFIFQYYREEENGRGNFPPRFSGLQFPNYSSELNVNALELDDSALYLCASSTGLAGASTDTQYFGPGTRLTVL.